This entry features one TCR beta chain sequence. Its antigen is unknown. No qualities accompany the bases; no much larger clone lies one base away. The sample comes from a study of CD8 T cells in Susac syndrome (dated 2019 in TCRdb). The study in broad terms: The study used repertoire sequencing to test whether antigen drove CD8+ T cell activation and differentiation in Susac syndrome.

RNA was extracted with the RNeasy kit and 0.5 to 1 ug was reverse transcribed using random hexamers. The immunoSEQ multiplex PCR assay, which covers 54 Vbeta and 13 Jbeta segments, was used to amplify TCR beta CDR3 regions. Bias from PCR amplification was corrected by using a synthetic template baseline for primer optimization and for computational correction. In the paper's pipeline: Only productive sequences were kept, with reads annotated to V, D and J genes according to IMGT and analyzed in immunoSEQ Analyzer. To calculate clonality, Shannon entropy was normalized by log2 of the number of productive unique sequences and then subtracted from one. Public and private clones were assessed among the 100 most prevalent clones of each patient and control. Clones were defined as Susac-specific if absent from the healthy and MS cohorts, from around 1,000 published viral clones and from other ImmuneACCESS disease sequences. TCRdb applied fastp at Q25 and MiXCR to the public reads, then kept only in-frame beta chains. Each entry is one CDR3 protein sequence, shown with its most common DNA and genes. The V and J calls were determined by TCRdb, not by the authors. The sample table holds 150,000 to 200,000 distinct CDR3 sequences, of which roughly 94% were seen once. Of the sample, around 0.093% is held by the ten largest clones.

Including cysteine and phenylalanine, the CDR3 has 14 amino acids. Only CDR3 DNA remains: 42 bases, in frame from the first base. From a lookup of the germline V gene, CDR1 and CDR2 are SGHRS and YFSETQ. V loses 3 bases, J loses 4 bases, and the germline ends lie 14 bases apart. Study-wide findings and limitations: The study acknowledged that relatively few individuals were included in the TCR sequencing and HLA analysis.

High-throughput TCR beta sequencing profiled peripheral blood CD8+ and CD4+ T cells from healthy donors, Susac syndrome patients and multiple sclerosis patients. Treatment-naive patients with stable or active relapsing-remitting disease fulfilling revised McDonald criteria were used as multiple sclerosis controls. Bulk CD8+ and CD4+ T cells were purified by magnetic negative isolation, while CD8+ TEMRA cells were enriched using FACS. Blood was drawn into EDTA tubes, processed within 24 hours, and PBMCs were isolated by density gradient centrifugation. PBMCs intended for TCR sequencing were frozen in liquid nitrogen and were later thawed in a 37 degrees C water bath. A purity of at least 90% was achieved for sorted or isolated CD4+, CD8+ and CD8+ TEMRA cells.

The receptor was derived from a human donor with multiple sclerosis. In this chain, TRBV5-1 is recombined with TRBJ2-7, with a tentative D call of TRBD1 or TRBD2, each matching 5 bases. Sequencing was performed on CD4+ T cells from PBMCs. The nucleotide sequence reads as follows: TGCGCCAGCAGCTGGGACCGACAGACTTACGAGCAGTACTTC. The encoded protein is CASSWDRQTYEQYF.